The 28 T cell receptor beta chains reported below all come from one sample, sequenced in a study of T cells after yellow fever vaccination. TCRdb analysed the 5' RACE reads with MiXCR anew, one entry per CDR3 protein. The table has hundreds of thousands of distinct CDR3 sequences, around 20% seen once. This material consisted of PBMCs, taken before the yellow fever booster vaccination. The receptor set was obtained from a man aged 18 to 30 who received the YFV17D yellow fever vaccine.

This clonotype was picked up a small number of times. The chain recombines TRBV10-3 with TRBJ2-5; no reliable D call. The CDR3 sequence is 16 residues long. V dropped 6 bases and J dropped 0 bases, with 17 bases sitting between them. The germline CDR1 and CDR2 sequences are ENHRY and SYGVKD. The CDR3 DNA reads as TGTGCCATCAGCCATGGGAATACAAAGGACCAAGAGACCCAGTACTTC. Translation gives CAISHGNTKDQETQYF.

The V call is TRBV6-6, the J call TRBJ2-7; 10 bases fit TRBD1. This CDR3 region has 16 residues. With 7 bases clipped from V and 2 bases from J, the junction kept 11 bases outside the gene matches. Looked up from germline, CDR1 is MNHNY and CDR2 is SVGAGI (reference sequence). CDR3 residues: CASTPRWDRGAYEQYF. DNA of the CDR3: TGTGCCAGCACCCCTCGCTGGGACAGGGGCGCCTACGAGCAGTACTTC.

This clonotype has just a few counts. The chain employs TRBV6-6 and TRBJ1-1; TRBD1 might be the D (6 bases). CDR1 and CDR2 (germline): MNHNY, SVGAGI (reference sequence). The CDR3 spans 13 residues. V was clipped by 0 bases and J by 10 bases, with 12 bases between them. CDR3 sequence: CASSYSTGRGAFF. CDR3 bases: TGTGCCAGCAGTTACTCGACAGGCCGAGGAGCTTTCTTT.

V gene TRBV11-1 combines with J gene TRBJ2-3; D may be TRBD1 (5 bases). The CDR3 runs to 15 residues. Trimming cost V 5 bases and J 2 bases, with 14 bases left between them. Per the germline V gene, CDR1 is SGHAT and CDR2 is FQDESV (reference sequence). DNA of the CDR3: TGTGCCAGCAGCGTACAGGTGGCCGTCACAGATACGCAGTATTTT. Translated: CASSVQVAVTDTQYF.

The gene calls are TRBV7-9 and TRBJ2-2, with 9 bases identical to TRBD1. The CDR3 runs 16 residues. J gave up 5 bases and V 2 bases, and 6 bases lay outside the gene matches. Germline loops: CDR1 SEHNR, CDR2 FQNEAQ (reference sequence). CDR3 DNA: TGTGCCAGCAGCTTAACCGGGACAGGGAGAACCGGGGAGCTGTTTTTT. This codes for CASSLTGTGRTGELFF.

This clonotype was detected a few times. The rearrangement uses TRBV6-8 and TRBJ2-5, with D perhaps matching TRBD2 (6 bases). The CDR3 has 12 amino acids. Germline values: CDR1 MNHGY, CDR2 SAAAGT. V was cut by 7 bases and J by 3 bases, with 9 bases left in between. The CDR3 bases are TGTGCCAGCAACGGCGGGGAAGAGACCCAGTACTTC. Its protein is CASNGGEETQYF.

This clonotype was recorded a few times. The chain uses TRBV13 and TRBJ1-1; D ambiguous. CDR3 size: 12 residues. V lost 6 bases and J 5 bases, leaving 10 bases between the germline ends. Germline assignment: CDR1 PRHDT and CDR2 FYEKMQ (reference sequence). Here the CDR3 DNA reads TGTGCCAGCAGACGGGTTCGGACTGAAGCTTTCTTT. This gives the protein CASRRVRTEAFF.

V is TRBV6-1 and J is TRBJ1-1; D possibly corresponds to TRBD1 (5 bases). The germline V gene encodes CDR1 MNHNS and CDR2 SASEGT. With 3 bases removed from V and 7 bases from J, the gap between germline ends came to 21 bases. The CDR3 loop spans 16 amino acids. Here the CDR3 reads CASSDAGQTLQGEAFF. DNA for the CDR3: TGTGCCAGCAGTGACGCCGGGCAGACACTTCAGGGTGAAGCTTTCTTT.

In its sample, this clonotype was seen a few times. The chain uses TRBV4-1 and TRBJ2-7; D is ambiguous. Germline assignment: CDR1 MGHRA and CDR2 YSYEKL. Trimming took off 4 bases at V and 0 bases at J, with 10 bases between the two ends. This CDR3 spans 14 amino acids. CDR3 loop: CASSLSATSYEQYF. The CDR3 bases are TGCGCCAGCAGCCTATCTGCTACCTCCTACGAGCAGTACTTC.

The CDR3 sequence: CSAPGTGGELFF. The CDR3, as DNA: TGCAGTGCCCCGGGTACGGGCGGGGAGCTGTTTTTT. V usage is TRBV20-1 and J usage is TRBJ2-2; no definite D call. The CDR3 extends over 12 amino acids. Trimming left V 6 bases short and J 7 bases short, with 12 bases between. CDR1 and CDR2 (germline): DFQATT, SNEGSKA (reference sequence).

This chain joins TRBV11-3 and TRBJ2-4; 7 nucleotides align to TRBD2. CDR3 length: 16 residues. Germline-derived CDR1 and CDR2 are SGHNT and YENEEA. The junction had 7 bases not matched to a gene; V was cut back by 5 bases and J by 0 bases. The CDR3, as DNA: TGTGCCAGCAGCCTAGGGGAGGGGTCAGCCAAAAACATTCAGTACTTC. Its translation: CASSLGEGSAKNIQYF.

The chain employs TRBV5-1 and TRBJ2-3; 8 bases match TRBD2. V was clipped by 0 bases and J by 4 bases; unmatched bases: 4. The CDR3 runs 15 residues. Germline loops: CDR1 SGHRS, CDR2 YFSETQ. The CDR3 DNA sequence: TGCGCCAGCAGCTTGGGGACTAGCTTGGCAGATACGCAGTATTTT. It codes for CASSLGTSLADTQYF.

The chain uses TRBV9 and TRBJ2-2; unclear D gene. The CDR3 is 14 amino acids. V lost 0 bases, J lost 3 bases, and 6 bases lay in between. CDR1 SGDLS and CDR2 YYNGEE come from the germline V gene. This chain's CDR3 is CASSVVWDTGELFF. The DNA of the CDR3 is TGTGCCAGCAGCGTAGTGTGGGACACCGGGGAGCTGTTTTTT.

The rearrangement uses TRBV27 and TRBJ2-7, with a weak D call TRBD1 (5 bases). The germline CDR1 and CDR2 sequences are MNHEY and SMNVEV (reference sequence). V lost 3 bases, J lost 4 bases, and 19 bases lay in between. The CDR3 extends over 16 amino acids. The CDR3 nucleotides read TGTGCCAGCAGTTTTGGGGCCACTACGATTACTTACGAGCAGTACTTC. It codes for CASSFGATTITYEQYF.

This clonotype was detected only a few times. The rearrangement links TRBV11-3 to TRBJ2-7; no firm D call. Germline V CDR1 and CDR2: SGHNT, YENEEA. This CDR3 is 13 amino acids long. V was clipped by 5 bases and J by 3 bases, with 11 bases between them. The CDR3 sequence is CASSLARHYEQYF. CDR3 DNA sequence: TGTGCCAGCAGCCTCGCCCGGCACTACGAGCAGTACTTC.

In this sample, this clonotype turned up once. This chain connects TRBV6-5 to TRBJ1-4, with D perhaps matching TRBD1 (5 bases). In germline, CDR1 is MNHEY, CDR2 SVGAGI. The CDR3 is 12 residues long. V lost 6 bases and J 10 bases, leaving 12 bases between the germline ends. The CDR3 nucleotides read TGTGCCAGCAGCCAGGGTATAGGAAAACTGTTTTTT. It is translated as CASSQGIGKLFF.

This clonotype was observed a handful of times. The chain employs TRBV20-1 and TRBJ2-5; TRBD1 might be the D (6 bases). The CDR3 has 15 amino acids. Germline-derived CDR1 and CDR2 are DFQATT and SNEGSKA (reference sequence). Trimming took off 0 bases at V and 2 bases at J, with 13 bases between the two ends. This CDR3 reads CSARDRRTAQETQYF. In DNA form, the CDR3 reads TGCAGTGCTAGAGATAGAAGGACAGCACAAGAGACCCAGTACTTC.

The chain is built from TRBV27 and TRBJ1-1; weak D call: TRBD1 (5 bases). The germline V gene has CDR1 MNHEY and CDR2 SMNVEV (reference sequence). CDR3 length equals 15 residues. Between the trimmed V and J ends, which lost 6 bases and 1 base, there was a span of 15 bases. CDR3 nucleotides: TGTGCCAGCAGCCCCTTGGACATCTGGAACACTGAAGCTTTCTTT. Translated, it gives CASSPLDIWNTEAFF.

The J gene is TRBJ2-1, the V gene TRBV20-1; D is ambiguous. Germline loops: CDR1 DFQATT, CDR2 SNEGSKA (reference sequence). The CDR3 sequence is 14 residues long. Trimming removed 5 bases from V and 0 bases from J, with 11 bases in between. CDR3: CSASDWSSYNEQFF. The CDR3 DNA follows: TGCAGTGCTTCCGACTGGAGCTCCTACAATGAGCAGTTCTTC.

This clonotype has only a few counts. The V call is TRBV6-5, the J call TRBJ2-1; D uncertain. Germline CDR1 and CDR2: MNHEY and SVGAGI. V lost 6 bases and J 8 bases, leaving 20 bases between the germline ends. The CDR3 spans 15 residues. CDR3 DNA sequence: TGTGCCAGCAGGGCCTTCTATAGCCCCGGGTATGAGCAGTTCTTC. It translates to CASRAFYSPGYEQFF.

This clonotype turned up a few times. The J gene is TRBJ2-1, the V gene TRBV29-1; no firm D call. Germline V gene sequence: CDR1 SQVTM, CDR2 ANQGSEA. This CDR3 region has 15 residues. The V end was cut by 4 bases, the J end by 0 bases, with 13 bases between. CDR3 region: CSVVLWRSSYNEQFF. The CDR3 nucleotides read TGCAGCGTTGTATTATGGCGAAGCTCCTACAATGAGCAGTTCTTC.

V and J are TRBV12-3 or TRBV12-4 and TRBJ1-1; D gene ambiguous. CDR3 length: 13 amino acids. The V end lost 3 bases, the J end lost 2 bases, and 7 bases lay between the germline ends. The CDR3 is CASSFTTNTEAFF. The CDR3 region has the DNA TGTGCCAGCAGTTTTACGACAAACACTGAAGCTTTCTTT.

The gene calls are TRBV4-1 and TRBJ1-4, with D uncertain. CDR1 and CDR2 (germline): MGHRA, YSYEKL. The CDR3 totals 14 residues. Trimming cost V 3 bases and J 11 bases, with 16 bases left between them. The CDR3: CASSQIMDGSKLFF. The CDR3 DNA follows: TGCGCCAGCAGCCAGATAATGGACGGCTCGAAACTGTTTTTT.

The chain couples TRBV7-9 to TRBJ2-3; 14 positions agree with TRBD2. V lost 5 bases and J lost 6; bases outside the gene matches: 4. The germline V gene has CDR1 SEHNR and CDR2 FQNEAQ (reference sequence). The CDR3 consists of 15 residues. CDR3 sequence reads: CASSGGLAGADTQYF. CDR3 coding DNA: TGTGCCAGCAGCGGGGGACTAGCGGGGGCTGATACGCAGTATTTT. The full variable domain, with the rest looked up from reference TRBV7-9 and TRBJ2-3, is DTGVSQNPRHKITKRGQNVTFRCDPISEHNRLYWYRQTLGQGPEFLTYFQNEAQLEKSRLLSDRFSAERPKGSFSTLEIQRTEQGDSAMYLCASSGGLAGADTQYFGPGTRLTVL.

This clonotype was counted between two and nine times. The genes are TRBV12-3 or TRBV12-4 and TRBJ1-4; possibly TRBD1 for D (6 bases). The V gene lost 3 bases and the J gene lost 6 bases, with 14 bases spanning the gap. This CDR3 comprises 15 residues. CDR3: CASSFLWGGDEKLFF. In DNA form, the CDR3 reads TGTGCCAGCAGTTTCCTGTGGGGGGGCGATGAAAAACTGTTTTTT.

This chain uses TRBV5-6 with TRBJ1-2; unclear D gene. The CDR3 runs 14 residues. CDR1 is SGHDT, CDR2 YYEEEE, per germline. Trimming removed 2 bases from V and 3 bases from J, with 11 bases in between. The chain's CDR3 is CASSFEAADYGYTF. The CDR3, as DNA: TGTGCCAGCAGCTTTGAGGCGGCAGACTATGGCTACACCTTC.

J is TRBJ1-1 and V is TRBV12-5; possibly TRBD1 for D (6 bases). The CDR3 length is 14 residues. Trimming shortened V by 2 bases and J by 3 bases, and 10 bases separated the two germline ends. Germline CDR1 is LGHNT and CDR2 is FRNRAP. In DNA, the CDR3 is TGTGCTAGTGGTTTGTGGCAGGGGCACACTGAAGCTTTCTTT. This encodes CASGLWQGHTEAFF.

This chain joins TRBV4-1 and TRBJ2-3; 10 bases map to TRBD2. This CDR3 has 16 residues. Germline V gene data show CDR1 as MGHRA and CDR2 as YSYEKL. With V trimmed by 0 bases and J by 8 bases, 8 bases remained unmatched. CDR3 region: CASSQDGASGSPTQYF. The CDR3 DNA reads TGCGCCAGCAGCCAAGATGGGGCTAGCGGGAGTCCTACGCAGTATTTT.